The 30 T cell receptor beta chains in this list originate from one sample, sequenced in a study of T cells in Graves' hyperthyroidism and ophthalmopathy. Amplification targeted TCR beta CDR3 regions from RNA transcripts. The TCR CDR3 first-round RT-PCR relied on the HTBI primer set. MiXCR, applied by TCRdb to the multiplex PCR reads, yields one record per CDR3 protein. The sample consists of roughly 510,000 distinct CDR3 sequences, approximately 48% of them appearing once. The sample comprised peripheral blood or thyroid tissue (not recorded which). The receptors were sampled from an adult woman with Graves' disease, either hyperthyroidism or ophthalmopathy (not recorded which).

The chain carries TRBV30 and TRBJ2-5; D gene unclear. The length of the CDR3 is 11 residues. Germline loops: CDR1 GTSNPN, CDR2 SVGIG (reference sequence). V was shortened by 3 bases and J by 6 bases, with 8 bases between the two germline ends. This CDR3 is CAWSPAQTQYF. For the CDR3, the DNA is TGTGCCTGGAGCCCCGCCCAGACCCAGTACTTC.

The gene calls are TRBV7-9 and TRBJ2-2, with D possibly matching TRBD2 (6 bases). CDR1 and CDR2 (germline): SEHNR, FQNEAQ (reference sequence). The CDR3 sequence is 16 residues long. Trimming shortened V by 2 bases and J by 3 bases, and 13 bases separated the two germline ends. CDR3 sequence: CASSLLDGTHTGELFF. The CDR3 bases are TGTGCCAGCAGCTTACTCGACGGGACTCACACCGGGGAGCTGTTTTTT.

V is TRBV20-1 and J is TRBJ2-7, with TRBD2 as a possible D gene (6 bases). The V and J ends lost 1 base and 4 bases respectively, with 17 bases between them. This CDR3 is built from 15 residues. Germline lookup yields CDR1 DFQATT and CDR2 SNEGSKA (reference sequence). Here the CDR3 DNA reads TGCAGTGCTAGAGTAGGGGCGGGAACGGGTTACGAGCAGTACTTC. Translating gives CSARVGAGTGYEQYF.

The gene calls are TRBV25-1 and TRBJ2-5; D unresolved. The CDR3 covers 16 residues. The germline gives CDR1 MGHDK, CDR2 SYGVNS. V dropped 6 bases and J dropped 3 bases, with 20 bases sitting between them. The CDR3 here is CASSHVGAGRKETQYF. In DNA form, the CDR3 reads TGTGCCAGCAGCCACGTCGGCGCAGGACGAAAAGAGACCCAGTACTTC.

This rearrangement joins TRBV27 to TRBJ1-6; D may be TRBD1 (6 bases). This CDR3 region has 14 residues. V was cut by 3 bases and J by 9 bases, with 12 bases left in between. CDR1 and CDR2 (germline): MNHEY, SMNVEV (reference sequence). CDR3 sequence: CASSLGRGVSPLHF. CDR3 sequence (DNA): TGTGCCAGCAGTTTGGGCAGGGGAGTTTCACCCCTCCACTTT.

This clonotype has just one count. The chain employs TRBV2 and TRBJ2-1; possibly TRBD1 for D (6 bases). V shed 10 bases and J shed 6 bases, with 16 bases lying between them. CDR3 length: 13 amino acids. Per the germline V gene, CDR1 is SNHLY and CDR2 is FYNNEI. The CDR3 reads CATSLRDINEQFF. CDR3 sequence (DNA): TGTGCCACCAGCCTCCGGGACATCAATGAGCAGTTCTTC. The full variable domain, in which reference TRBV2 and TRBJ2-1 provide the parts outside the CDR3, is EPEVTQTPSHQVTQMGQEVILRCVPISNHLYFYWYRQILGQKVEFLVSFYNNEISEKSEIFDDQFSVERPDGSNFTLKIRSTKLEDSAMYFCATSLRDINEQFFGPGTRLTVL.

This clonotype showed up many times. CDR3 amino acids: CASSEAGGSLVYGYTF. The DNA of the CDR3 is TGTGCCAGCAGTGAAGCGGGAGGCAGTTTGGTCTATGGCTACACCTTC. The chain uses TRBV6-1 and TRBJ1-2; D gene unclear. There are 16 residues in the CDR3. Germline V lookup: CDR1 MNHNS, CDR2 SASEGT. With 0 bases removed from V and 4 bases from J, the gap between germline ends came to 15 bases.

The sample holds many counts of this clonotype. The chain uses TRBV5-4 and TRBJ2-5; TRBD2 matches at 9 bases. Germline lookup yields CDR1 SGHNT and CDR2 YYREEE (reference sequence). The V segment lost 3 bases and the J segment 1 base; nucleotides outside the gene matches: 4. The CDR3 has 15 amino acids. This chain's CDR3 is CASSYPLAGQETQYF. The CDR3 DNA reads as TGTGCCAGCAGCTATCCACTAGCGGGCCAAGAGACCCAGTACTTC.

CDR3 DNA sequence: TGCGCCAGCAGTGAGTCGTTTGCCAGGGCCTATGGCTACACCTTC. Its translation: CASSESFARAYGYTF. V and J are TRBV10-2 and TRBJ1-2; tentative D call: TRBD1 (5 bases). The CDR3 covers 15 residues. The ends were cut back, 0 bases at V and 4 bases at J, with 12 bases in the middle. Germline V gene data show CDR1 as WSHSY and CDR2 as SAAADI.

The chain employs TRBV29-1 and TRBJ1-2; the D gene is possibly TRBD1 (6 bases). The CDR3 loop spans 15 amino acids. Trimming cost V 4 bases and J 2 bases, with 17 bases left between them. Germline-derived CDR1 and CDR2 are SQVTM and ANQGSEA. CDR3 nucleotides: TGCAGCGTTGGGCAGAATCGGGACAACAACTATGGCTACACCTTC. Encoded protein: CSVGQNRDNNYGYTF.

The J gene is TRBJ1-5, the V gene TRBV29-1; D unclear. Trimming removed 4 bases at V and 1 base at J, with 14 bases between. Germline V gene data show CDR1 as SQVTM and CDR2 as ANQGSEA. The CDR3 length is 15 residues. The CDR3 DNA reads as TGCAGCGTTGCGTCGGGTGGGCAAAGCAATCAGCCCCAGCATTTT. Translating it yields CSVASGGQSNQPQHF.

This clonotype was counted many times. The rearrangement joins TRBV7-2 to TRBJ1-5, with D possibly TRBD1 on 5 matching bases. Deletions cut 4 bases from V and 2 bases from J, with 15 bases between. This CDR3 is 16 amino acids long. The germline V gene has CDR1 SGHTA and CDR2 FQGNSA. The CDR3 coding sequence is TGTGCCAGCAGCTCCTCAAGGGGCTCGGGCAATCAGCCCCAGCATTTT. This sequence encodes CASSSSRGSGNQPQHF.

The chain has TRBV10-3 and TRBJ2-5; D is perhaps TRBD1 (5 bases). CDR3 length: 12 residues. Trimming cost V 6 bases and J 6 bases, with 11 bases left between them. Germline CDR1 reads ENHRY; CDR2 reads SYGVKD. For the CDR3, the DNA is TGTGCCATCAGCCCAGGGTTGAAGACCCAGTACTTC. It codes for CAISPGLKTQYF.

The V call is TRBV11-2, the J call TRBJ2-7, with D uncertain. V was cut by 5 bases and J by 4 bases, with 9 bases left in between. Looked up from germline, CDR1 is SGHAT and CDR2 is FQNNGV. The CDR3 consists of 12 residues. CDR3 loop: CASSPRRYEQYF. The CDR3 coding sequence is TGTGCCAGCAGCCCCAGGCGGTACGAGCAGTACTTC.

The CDR3 protein is CASSHYPTGTVNTEAFF. The DNA of the CDR3 is TGTGCCAGCAGCCATTACCCCACCGGGACGGTGAACACTGAAGCTTTCTTT. The chain uses TRBV13 and TRBJ1-1; weak D call: TRBD1 (5 bases). Germline values: CDR1 PRHDT, CDR2 FYEKMQ (reference sequence). The CDR3 has 17 residues. Trimming took 5 bases from V and 0 from J, leaving 19 bases between them. The full variable domain, completed using reference TRBV13 and TRBJ1-1, is AAGVIQSPRHLIKEKRETATLKCYPIPRHDTVYWYQQGPGQDPQFLISFYEKMQSDKGSIPDRFSAQQFSDYHSELNMSSLELGDSALYFCASSHYPTGTVNTEAFFGQGTRLTVV.

J is TRBJ1-2 and V is TRBV7-2, with TRBD1 matching over 10 bases. V gave up 4 bases and J gave up 2 bases; unmatched junction bases: 7. Germline lookup yields CDR1 SGHTA and CDR2 FQGNSA. There are 16 residues in the CDR3. This CDR3 is CASSSIPGQGNYGYTF. CDR3 nucleotide sequence: TGTGCCAGCAGCTCTATCCCGGGACAGGGGAACTATGGCTACACCTTC.

To note about this clonotype: Possible read error: a much larger clone is one base away. The V call is TRBV29-1, the J call TRBJ1-1; 7 bases match TRBD1. Germline V gives CDR1 SQVTM, CDR2 ANQGSEA. The CDR3 sequence is 13 residues long. V trimming: 7 bases; J trimming: 4 bases; junction bases outside the gene matches: 9. CDR3 amino acids: CSADDRVSTEAFF. The CDR3 nucleotides read TGCAGCGCTGATGACAGGGTCAGCACTGAAGCTTTCTTT.

The CDR3 coding sequence is TGTGCCAGCAGTTTTGAGGTCAGGGGGCTTACTGAAGCTTTCTTT. This translates into CASSFEVRGLTEAFF. The chain recombines TRBV27 with TRBJ1-1, with TRBD1 matching over 8 bases. Losses at the gene ends were 3 bases for V and 5 bases for J; bases not matched to a gene: 8. CDR1 is MNHEY, CDR2 SMNVEV, per germline (reference sequence). The CDR3 covers 15 residues.

This clonotype has more than one count but fewer than ten. With a much larger clone just one base away, this may be a read error. The V and J genes are TRBV11-2 and TRBJ2-2; D might be TRBD2 (6 bases). This CDR3 is built from 13 residues. Trimming shortened V by 2 bases and J by 6 bases, and 7 bases separated the two germline ends. Germline V lookup: CDR1 SGHAT, CDR2 FQNNGV. CDR3 DNA: TGTGCCAGCAGCTTAAGGGAGGCCGGGGAGCTGTTTTTT. This translates into CASSLREAGELFF.

The rearrangement joins TRBV6-5 to TRBJ2-7; D might be TRBD1 (6 bases). Germline V CDR1 and CDR2: MNHEY, SVGAGI. The CDR3 length is 14 residues. Trimming removed 0 bases from V and 4 bases from J, with 10 bases in between. In DNA form, the CDR3 reads TGTGCCAGCAGTTACTCGAACAGGGAGTACGAGCAGTACTTC. Encoded protein: CASSYSNREYEQYF.

Comments on this clonotype: This is likely a read error, given that the CDR3 carries no conserved phenylalanine or tryptophan at its end. V is TRBV7-2 and J is TRBJ2-5; 8 positions agree with TRBD1. CDR3 length: 14 amino acids. V lost 6 bases, J lost 5 bases, and 8 bases stayed unmatched. In germline, CDR1 is SGHTA, CDR2 FQGNSA. CDR3 bases: TGTACCAGCAGTTCGCAGGGGGCGCGGGAGACCCAGTACCTC. Amino acid sequence: CTSSSQGARETQYL.

This rearrangement joins TRBV5-1 to TRBJ2-2; 8 bases agree with TRBD2. The junction had 1 base not matched to a gene; V was cut back by 0 bases and J by 3 bases. This CDR3 has 15 amino acids. CDR1 and CDR2 from the germline V gene are SGHRS and YFSETQ. The CDR3 reads CASSLGTSYTGELFF. The CDR3 DNA sequence: TGCGCCAGCAGCTTGGGGACTAGCTACACCGGGGAGCTGTTTTTT. The full variable domain, its missing parts supplied by reference TRBV5-1 and TRBJ2-2, is KAGVTQTPRYLIKTRGQQVTLSCSPISGHRSVSWYQQTPGQGLQFLFEYFSETQRNKGNFPGRFSGRQFSNSRSEMNVSTLELGDSALYLCASSLGTSYTGELFFGEGSRLTVL.

This clonotype was detected only once. This may arise from a read error, as a much more abundant clone is one base away. The genes are TRBV4-3 and TRBJ2-3; D ambiguous. Germline-derived CDR1 and CDR2 are LGHNA and YSLEER. CDR3 size: 12 residues. Deletions cut 3 bases from V and 8 bases from J, with 9 bases between. The CDR3 here is CASSHMLSTQYF. CDR3 in DNA: TGCGCCAGCAGCCATATGCTCAGTACGCAGTATTTT.

This clonotype was recorded many times. The DNA for the CDR3 is TGTGCCAGCAGCCGGGGACTAGCGTTATCCTACGAGCAGTACTTC. Translating it yields CASSRGLALSYEQYF. The chain joins TRBV6-5 to TRBJ2-7, with 10 positions matching TRBD2. The CDR3 contains 15 residues. The germline V gene has CDR1 MNHEY and CDR2 SVGAGI. The V gene end was trimmed by 6 bases and the J gene end by 1 base; junction bases not matched to a gene: 6.

CDR3 residues: CASSLRGLAGPQETQYF. Written as DNA, the CDR3 is TGTGCCAGCAGTTTAAGGGGGCTAGCGGGCCCCCAAGAGACCCAGTACTTC. The J gene is TRBJ2-5, the V gene TRBV11-1; a possible D gene is TRBD2 (8 bases). Germline CDR1 is SGHAT and CDR2 is FQDESV (reference sequence). The V and J ends lost 6 bases and 1 base respectively, with 21 bases between them. This CDR3 contains 17 residues.

This chain connects TRBV6-1 to TRBJ1-6; D is undetermined. This CDR3 has 14 amino acids. Trimming pared 6 bases from V and 7 bases from J, leaving 13 bases between. From germline, CDR1 is MNHNS and CDR2 SASEGT. The CDR3 bases are TGTGCCAGCAGCCAAGCCAGCTCGAATTCACCCCTCCACTTT. Translated: CASSQASSNSPLHF.

The CDR3 region has the DNA TGTGCCAGCAGCTTAGCAACAGGAGGCTCACCCCTCCACTTT. Protein sequence: CASSLATGGSPLHF. The chain joins TRBV7-2 to TRBJ1-6; TRBD1 is a possible D gene (5 bases). Germline-derived CDR1 and CDR2 are SGHTA and FQGNSA. V was trimmed by 0 bases and J by 10 bases, leaving 10 bases between them. This CDR3 has 14 residues.

As for this clonotype: An end of the junction does not agree with germline; a read error may underlie this. This chain uses TRBV7-9 with TRBJ1-2; D might be TRBD1 (5 bases). The germline V gene encodes CDR1 SEHNR and CDR2 FQNEAQ (reference sequence). There are 13 residues in the CDR3. CDR3 in DNA: TGTGCCAGCAGCTTAAAACCCAGGGTGACTCTTAACTTC. Encoded protein: CASSLKPRVTLNF. Drawing the rest from reference TRBV7-9 and TRBJ1-2, the complete variable domain is DTGVSQNPRHKITKRGQNVTFRCDPISEHNRLYWYRQTLGQGPEFLTYFQNEAQLEKSRLLSDRFSAERPKGSFSTLEIQRTEQGDSAMYLCASSLKPRVTLNFGSGTRLTVV.

This clonotype occurred many times. The chain couples TRBV20-1 to TRBJ2-2; 12 bases match TRBD2. CDR1 DFQATT and CDR2 SNEGSKA come from the germline V gene (reference sequence). The trim removed 0 bases at V and 7 bases at J, leaving 15 bases unmatched. CDR3 length: 19 residues. The CDR3 loop reads CSARDRASGRALRSGELFF. As DNA, the CDR3 is TGCAGTGCTAGAGATAGGGCTAGCGGGAGGGCCCTCCGAAGCGGGGAGCTGTTTTTT.

This clonotype was seen a few times. This rearrangement joins TRBV12-3 or TRBV12-4 to TRBJ2-7, with D unclear. This CDR3 is 12 amino acids long. Deletions cut 6 bases from V and 4 bases from J, with 10 bases between. The DNA of the CDR3 is TGTGCCAGCAGCCAACACCTATACGAGCAGTACTTC. Translated: CASSQHLYEQYF.